The T cell receptor (beta chain) under discussion was sequenced for a study of T cell responses to AZD1222 COVID-19 vaccine. The assay was immunoSEQ multiplex PCR, and TCRdb's table has in-frame clones only and misses some. The profile covers about 180,000 clones, with roughly 88% appearing a single time and 7.7% taken by the ten largest. The CDR3 contains 15 residues. The J segment lost 5 bases and the V segment lost 3 bases, leaving 6 bases of the junction unmatched. Germline V CDR1 and CDR2: SGHAT, FQNNGV. This TCR came from an adult in good health. The rearrangement uses TRBV11-2 and TRBJ2-1; 8 nucleotides align to TRBD2. The sample here was peripheral blood, taken on day 0 of AZD1222 vaccination. The CDR3 region has the DNA TGTGCCAGCAGCTTGACCGGGGGGGAACACAATGAGCAGTTCTTC. Its protein product is CASSLTGGEHNEQFF.